This T cell receptor beta chain was retrieved from a study of blood T cell repertoires in COVID-19 (dated by TCRdb to 2020 to 2021). Regarding the complete study: Samples covering the acute and convalescent phases of COVID-19 were provided by collaborators in the United States, Italy and Spain. The material from the prospective study consisted of cDNA or gDNA derived from T cells, B-cell-depleted T cells, or PBMCs. The dataset comprised deeply sampled blood TCRbeta repertoires from subjects exposed to, actively infected with, or recovered from COVID-19. A freely available public database, intended as a resource for researchers studying the immune response to SARS-CoV-2, is where the repertoires were released. Samples came from the ongoing ImmuneRACE study (first 160 participants) plus 1,254 subjects from 6 global collaborators. A de-identified subject ID, COVID-19 status, age in years and sex were almost always included in the sample metadata. Where available, HLA class I and class II types were taken from metadata supplied by the sample provider and were not determined by assay-based typing. General findings and caveats noted by the study authors: The amount of clinical and demographic metadata varied by source and participant and was provided uncurated.

Concerning this clone itself: Its antigen is unknown. No base qualities exist here, and no much larger clone lies one base off it.

One collaborating source in Seattle enrolled patients during active infection and followed them longitudinally through the course of disease. Whole blood was collected in K2EDTA tubes by collaborating institutions according to the institutions' own protocols. For TCRbeta analysis, collaborator samples were shipped as frozen whole blood, as isolated PBMCs, or as DNA extracted from either sample type. The trim is 6 bases for V and 6 bases for J, with a gap of 24 bases between the germline ends. The CDR3 goes from the cysteine to the phenylalanine over 16 residues. The entry retains the CDR3 DNA only, 48 bases that are in frame from base 1. The germline V gene supplies CDR1 ENHRY and CDR2 SYGVKD. TCRbeta CDR3 regions were amplified from genomic DNA by means of the immunoSEQ Assay, a bias-controlled multiplex PCR. Concerning the study's data processing: Nucleated cell counts per sample were estimated from amplification of reference gene primers within the assay. To quantify the absolute abundance of each unique TCRbeta CDR3 rearrangement, sequence reads were collapsed and filtered. Productive Simpson clonality was computed per sample as the square root of Simpson's diversity index over productive rearrangements. The clones in this table, taken by TCRdb from immuneACCESS, are in-frame only. Not every clone is retained; where verified, under half of the shortfall comes from an unresolved V gene, and the cause of the rest is unknown. The DNA gave D and trimming, while V, J and clone size come from that table. This sample has some 320,000 clones in its table, and under 90% of those were observed once. 8.5% to 14% of the sample lies in the top ten.

The receptor was derived from a woman aged 25 to 39 with COVID-19, enrolled during active disease. The specimen was peripheral blood. The chain is encoded by TRBV10-3 joined to TRBJ2-7; the D segment could be TRBD2, given 7 matching bases. CDR3 loop: CAIRPPSWGGLGEQYF. The bases read TGTGCCATCAGGCCCCCTTCGTGGGGGGGCCTCGGCGAGCAGTACTTC.